This TCR beta chain was observed in a study of T cell changes during pregnancy in multiple sclerosis. Looked up from germline, CDR1 is MNHNS and CDR2 is SASEGT. The CDR3 has 14 amino acids. V gave up 8 bases and J gave up 0 bases, with 11 bases separating them. TCRdb's table, derived via immunoSEQ multiplex PCR, lists solely in-frame clones and lacks some. In the table there are about 40,000 clones, roughly 90% of which are singletons. Sequencing used CD8+ T cells from peripheral blood mononuclear cells, obtained in the first trimester of pregnancy. This TCR derives from a female donor with multiple sclerosis, enrolled in a pregnancy study. J is TRBJ1-5 and V is TRBV6-1; D call uncertain. The CDR3 nucleotides are TGTGCCAGCCGCTTCCGGGGTAGCAATCAGCCCCAGCATTTT. It is translated as CASRFRGSNQPQHF.